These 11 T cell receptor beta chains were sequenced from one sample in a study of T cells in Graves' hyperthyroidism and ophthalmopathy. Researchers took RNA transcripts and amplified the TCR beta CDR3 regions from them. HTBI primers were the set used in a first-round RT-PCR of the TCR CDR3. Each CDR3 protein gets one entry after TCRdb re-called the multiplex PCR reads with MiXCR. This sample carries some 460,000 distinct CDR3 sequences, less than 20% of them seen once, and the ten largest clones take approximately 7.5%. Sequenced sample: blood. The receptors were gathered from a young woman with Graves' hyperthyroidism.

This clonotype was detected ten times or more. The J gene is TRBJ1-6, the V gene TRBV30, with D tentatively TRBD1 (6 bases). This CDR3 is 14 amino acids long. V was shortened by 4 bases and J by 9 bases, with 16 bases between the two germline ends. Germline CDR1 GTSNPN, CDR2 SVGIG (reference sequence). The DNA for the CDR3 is TGTGCCTGGAATGGGGGCCCGGGGATTTCACCCCTCCACTTT. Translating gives CAWNGGPGISPLHF.

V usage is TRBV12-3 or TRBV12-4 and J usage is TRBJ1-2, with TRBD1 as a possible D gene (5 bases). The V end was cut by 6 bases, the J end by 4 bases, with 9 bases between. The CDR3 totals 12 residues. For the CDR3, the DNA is TGTGCCAGCAGATCCGACAGCTATGGCTACACCTTC. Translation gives CASRSDSYGYTF.

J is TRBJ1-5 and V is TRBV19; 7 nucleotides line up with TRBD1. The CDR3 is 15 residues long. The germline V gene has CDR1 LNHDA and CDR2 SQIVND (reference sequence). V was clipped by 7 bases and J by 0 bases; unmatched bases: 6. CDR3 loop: CASTRTGGSNQPQHF. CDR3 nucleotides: TGTGCCAGTACTCGGACAGGCGGTAGCAATCAGCCCCAGCATTTT.

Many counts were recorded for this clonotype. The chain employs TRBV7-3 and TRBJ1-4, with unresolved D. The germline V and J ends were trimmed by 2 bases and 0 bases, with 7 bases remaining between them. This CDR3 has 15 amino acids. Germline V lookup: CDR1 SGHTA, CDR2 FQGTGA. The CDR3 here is CASSLGRSTNEKLFF. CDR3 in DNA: TGTGCCAGCAGCTTAGGCCGTTCAACTAATGAAAAACTGTTTTTT.

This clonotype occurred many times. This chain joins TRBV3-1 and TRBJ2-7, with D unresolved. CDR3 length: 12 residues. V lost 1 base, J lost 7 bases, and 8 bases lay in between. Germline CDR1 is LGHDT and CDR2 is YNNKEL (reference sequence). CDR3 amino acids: CASSQVSLEQYF. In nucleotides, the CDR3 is TGTGCCAGCAGCCAAGTAAGTCTGGAGCAGTACTTC.

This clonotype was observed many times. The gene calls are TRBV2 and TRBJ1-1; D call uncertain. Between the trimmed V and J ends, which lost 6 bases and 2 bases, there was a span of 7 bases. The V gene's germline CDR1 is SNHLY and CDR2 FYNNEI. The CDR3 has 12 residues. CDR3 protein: CASRDGNTEAFF. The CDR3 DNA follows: TGTGCCAGCAGGGACGGTAACACTGAAGCTTTCTTT.

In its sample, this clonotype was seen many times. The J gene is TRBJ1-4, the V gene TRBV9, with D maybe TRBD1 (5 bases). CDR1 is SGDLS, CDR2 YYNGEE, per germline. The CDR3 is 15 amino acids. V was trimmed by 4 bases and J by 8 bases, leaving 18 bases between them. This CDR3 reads CASSHGTDGGEKLFF. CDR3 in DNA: TGTGCCAGCAGCCATGGAACAGACGGGGGAGAAAAACTGTTTTTT.

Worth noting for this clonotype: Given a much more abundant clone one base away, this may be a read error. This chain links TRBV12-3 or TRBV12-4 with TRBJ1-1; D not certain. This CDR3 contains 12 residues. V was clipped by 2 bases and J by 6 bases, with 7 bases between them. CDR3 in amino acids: CASSLSAAEAFF. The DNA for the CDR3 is TGTGCCAGCAGTTTATCCGCCGCTGAAGCTTTCTTT.

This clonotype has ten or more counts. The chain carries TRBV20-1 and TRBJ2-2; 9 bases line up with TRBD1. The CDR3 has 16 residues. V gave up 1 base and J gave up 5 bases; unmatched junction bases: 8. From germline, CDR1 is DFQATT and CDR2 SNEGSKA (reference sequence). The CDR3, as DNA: TGCAGTGCTAGAGTGAGGGGACAGGGTCGGACCGGGGAGCTGTTTTTT. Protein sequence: CSARVRGQGRTGELFF.

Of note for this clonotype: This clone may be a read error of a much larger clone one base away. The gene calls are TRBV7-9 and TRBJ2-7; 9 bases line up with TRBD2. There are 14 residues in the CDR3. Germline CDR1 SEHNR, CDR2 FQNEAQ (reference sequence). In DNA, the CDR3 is TGTGCCGGCAGCTTAGGGACTAGCTACTACGAGCAGTACTTC. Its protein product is CAGSLGTSYYEQYF. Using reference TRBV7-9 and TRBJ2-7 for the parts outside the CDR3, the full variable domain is DTGVSQNPRHKITKRGQNVTFRCDPISEHNRLYWYRQTLGQGPEFLTYFQNEAQLEKSRLLSDRFSAERPKGSFSTLEIQRTEQGDSAMYLCAGSLGTSYYEQYFGPGTRLTVT.

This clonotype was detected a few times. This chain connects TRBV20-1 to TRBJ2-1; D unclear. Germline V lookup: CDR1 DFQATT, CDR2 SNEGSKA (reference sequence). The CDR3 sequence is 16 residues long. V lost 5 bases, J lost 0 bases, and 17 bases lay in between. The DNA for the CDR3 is TGCAGTGCTCCAGCCCTAGGCTCAGGCTCCTACAATGAGCAGTTCTTC. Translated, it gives CSAPALGSGSYNEQFF.